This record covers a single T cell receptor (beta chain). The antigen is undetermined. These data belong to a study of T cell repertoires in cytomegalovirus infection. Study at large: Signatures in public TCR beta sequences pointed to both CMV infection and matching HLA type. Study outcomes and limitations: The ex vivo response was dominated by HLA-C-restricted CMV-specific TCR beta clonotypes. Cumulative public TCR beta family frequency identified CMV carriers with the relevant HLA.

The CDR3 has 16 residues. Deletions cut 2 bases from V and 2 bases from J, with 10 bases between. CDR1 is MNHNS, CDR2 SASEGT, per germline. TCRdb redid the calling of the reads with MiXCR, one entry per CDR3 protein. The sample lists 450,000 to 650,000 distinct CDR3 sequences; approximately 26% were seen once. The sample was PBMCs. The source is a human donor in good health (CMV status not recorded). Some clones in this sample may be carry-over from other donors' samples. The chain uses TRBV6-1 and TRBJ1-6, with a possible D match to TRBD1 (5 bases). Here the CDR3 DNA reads TGTGCCAGCAGTGAAAGGCAGGGCCCCTATAATTCACCCCTCCACTTT. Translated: CASSERQGPYNSPLHF.